This T cell receptor beta chain was captured in a study of T-cell memory formation after mild COVID-19 (TCRdb year 2021). As for the study more broadly: Most TCR sequence clusters were specific to one of the two donors. Longitudinal TCRalpha and TCRbeta repertoire sequencing tracked T-cell clones expanding and contracting after mild COVID-19 in a couple of donors. Two young, previously healthy adult volunteers made up the cohort, one male and one female.

Overall results and qualifications from the work: Clones that contracted from day 15 to 85 showed balanced CD4/CD8 phenotypes, whereas a second wave of clones that expanded from day 15 to 37 leaned towards CD4+. The second-wave clones that peaked on day 37 were not confirmed to be SARS-CoV-2 specific. The study included only a couple of mild cases, and larger cohorts that include severe cases with pre-infection samples were judged to be necessary. The detection of some responding clones in pre-infection memory suggests that pre-existing cross-reactive memory T cells joined the SARS-CoV-2 response. Contracting CD4+ clones turned up mainly in the CM and EM memory subsets, whereas EMRA was where CD8+ clones were enriched.

PBMCs were isolated by Ficoll-Paque density gradient centrifugation. The run used an Illumina NovaSeq 6000. TCRalpha and TCRbeta cDNA libraries were constructed by 5'RACE with constant-segment primers, with sample barcodes and unique molecular identifiers being introduced. RNA was extracted from every sample with Trizol reagent. Amplification of the libraries took two PCR steps, and the second step added a second sample barcode plus Illumina TruSeq adapters. The libraries were sequenced on an Illumina NovaSeq using 2 x 150 bp paired-end reads. On the authors' methods: The reads were demultiplexed and collapsed into UMI-guided consensus sequences using migec v1.2.7. Using mixcr v2.1.11, UMI consensuses were aligned to TRA and TRB V and J templates and then assembled into clonotypes. Expanded or contracted clonotypes were those called significant by both edgeR and NoisET, with noise models trained on biological replicates. For edgeR calls, the cutoffs were a false discovery rate-adjusted p below 0.01 and a log2 fold-change threshold of 1. As an exploratory analysis of dynamics, PCA with hierarchical clustering was applied to max-normalized trajectories of the 1000 most abundant clonotypes. The CD4 or CD8 phenotype of responding clones was assigned using the separately sequenced CD4+ and CD8+ repertoires. TCRdb applied fastp at Q25 and MiXCR to the public reads, then kept only in-frame beta chains. For every CDR3 protein sequence, its rows merge into one entry that carries the most common genes and DNA. These V and J calls originate from TCRdb's pipeline instead of the authors' own analysis. For this sample the table gives about 310,000 distinct CDR3 sequences, of which approximately 19% were detected only once. The ten largest make up 20% to 25% of the sample.

Based on the germline V gene, the CDR1 and CDR2 sequences are KGHDR and SFDVKD. From its cysteine to its phenylalanine, the CDR3 spans 16 amino acids. Only the CDR3 region is kept as DNA, spanning 48 bases read in frame from base 1. Trimming leaves V shorter by 3 bases and J shorter by 1 base, with the junction holding 5 bases beyond the gene matches. Many counts were recorded for this clonotype. Its antigen target is currently unknown. No much larger clone is present one base from it, and per-base qualities are unavailable. The sequenced sample consisted of PBMCs or a T cell subset sorted from them (not recorded which). Recombination connected TRBV24-1 to TRBJ2-1; a stretch of 7 junction bases matches TRBD2. This receptor was obtained from a man younger than 35 who had mild COVID-19 (a few samples of this study predate the infection). The sample titles of this study are shuffled in the database, so cell type and time point are left out; the donor was told from shared clones. The DNA sequence is as follows: TGTGCCACCAGTGATCCCCAGCGGGATTCCTACAATGAGCAGTTCTTC. This sequence encodes CATSDPQRDSYNEQFF.